Listed below are T cell receptor beta chains from one sample, sequenced in a study of cytomegalovirus exposure and HLA in healthy donors. The data were produced by immunoSEQ multiplex PCR, yet TCRdb's version contains in-frame clones alone and is incomplete. This table holds roughly 140,000 clones, around 79% found once. Sequencing was done on a sample of PBMCs. These TCRs come from a man aged 35 to 55 in good health and CMV-seropositive. CDR3s include the opening cysteine and the closing phenylalanine or tryptophan. Each record gives: clone size, V gene, CDR3 protein. The size field is filled for only some rows; it gives once, few, many or a size class.

clone size: .; V gene: TRBV4-3; CDR3 protein: CASSQQQWRGSEAFF
clone size: .; V gene: TRBV2; CDR3 protein: CASSVQGNSNQPQHF
clone size: once; V gene: TRBV2; CDR3 protein: CASSPLSGIGNEQFF
clone size: .; V gene: TRBV2; CDR3 protein: CASRLSGGGYGYTF
clone size: .; V gene: TRBV29-1; CDR3 protein: CSVGTDEAFF
clone size: few; V gene: TRBV5-4; CDR3 protein: CASSRGGPRNTEAFF
clone size: .; V gene: TRBV4-3; CDR3 protein: CASSLGGAQRDNEQFF
clone size: .; V gene: TRBV19; CDR3 protein: CASSSQEERSNQPQHF
clone size: .; V gene: TRBV5-1; CDR3 protein: CASSVGQSEQYF
clone size: .; V gene: TRBV5-4; CDR3 protein: CASSRGQGRTGELFF
clone size: .; V gene: TRBV6-5; CDR3 protein: CASIQGYQPQHF
clone size: .; V gene: TRBV7-2; CDR3 protein: CASSFSRATEAFF
clone size: .; V gene: TRBV27; CDR3 protein: CASSQRLATNEKLFF
clone size: .; V gene: TRBV10-3; CDR3 protein: CAISDFGQGADGELFF
clone size: once; V gene: TRBV19; CDR3 protein: CASSSRDRGRENTEAFF
clone size: once; V gene: TRBV13; CDR3 protein: CASSQTSGFGSGDVYNEQFF
clone size: few; V gene: TRBV7-9; CDR3 protein: CASSLEQGVLLGEQFF
clone size: .; V gene: TRBV10-3; CDR3 protein: CAISELTGGRTGNTIYF
clone size: few; V gene: TRBV27; CDR3 protein: CASSLSGLYGYTF
clone size: .; V gene: TRBV6-5; CDR3 protein: CASSYWSGSSVYEQYF
clone size: few; V gene: TRBV7-9; CDR3 protein: CASSPLGIQETQYF
clone size: once; V gene: TRBV20-1; CDR3 protein: CSARGQPELFF
clone size: .; V gene: TRBV5-1; CDR3 protein: CASSWLAGGNEQFF
clone size: .; V gene: TRBV25-1; CDR3 protein: CASNNDRGRGYTF